This T cell receptor (beta chain) was profiled in a study of CD8+CD57+ T cells in acquired aplastic anemia. Before being chosen for sequencing, patients had shown CD8+CD57+ cell expansion by flow cytometry. This CDR3 spans 16 amino acids. Germline V gives CDR1 MDHEN, CDR2 SYDVKM. The ends lost 5 bases at V and 1 base at J; junction bases unmatched: 8. This clonotype was observed a few times. Profiling that covered TCR beta VDJ and CDR3 relied on genomic DNA as its template. TCRdb re-analysed the reads in MiXCR, keeping a single row per CDR3 protein. The sample includes approximately 220,000 distinct CDR3 sequences, around 45% of them seen just once.

This sequence was found in a human donor with aplastic anemia. The V gene is TRBV28, the J gene TRBJ2-7, with TRBD1 identical over 10 bases. Sequenced sample: sorted CD4+, CD8+, or CD8+CD57+ T cells (not recorded which) from PBMCs. Here the CDR3 reads CASSRVGTGVSYEQYF. The CDR3 region has the DNA TGTGCCAGCAGTCGGGTCGGGACAGGGGTTTCCTACGAGCAGTACTTC.